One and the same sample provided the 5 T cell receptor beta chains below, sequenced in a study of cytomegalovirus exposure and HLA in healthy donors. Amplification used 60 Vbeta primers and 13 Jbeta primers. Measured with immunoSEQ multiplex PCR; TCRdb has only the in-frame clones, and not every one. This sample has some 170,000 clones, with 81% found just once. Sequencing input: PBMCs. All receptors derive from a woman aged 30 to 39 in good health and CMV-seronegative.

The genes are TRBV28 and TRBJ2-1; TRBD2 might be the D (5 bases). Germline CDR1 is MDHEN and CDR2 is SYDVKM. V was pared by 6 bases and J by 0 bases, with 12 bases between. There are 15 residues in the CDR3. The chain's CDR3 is CASRRIGSSYNEQFF. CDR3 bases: TGTGCCAGCAGACGAATAGGGAGCTCCTACAATGAGCAGTTCTTC.

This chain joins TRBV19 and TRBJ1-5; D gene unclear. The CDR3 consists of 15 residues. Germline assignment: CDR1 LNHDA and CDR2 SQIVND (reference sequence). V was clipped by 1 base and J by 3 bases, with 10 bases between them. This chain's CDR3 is CASSIGGGLNQPQHF. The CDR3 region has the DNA TGTGCCAGTAGTATAGGGGGAGGGCTCAATCAGCCCCAGCATTTT.

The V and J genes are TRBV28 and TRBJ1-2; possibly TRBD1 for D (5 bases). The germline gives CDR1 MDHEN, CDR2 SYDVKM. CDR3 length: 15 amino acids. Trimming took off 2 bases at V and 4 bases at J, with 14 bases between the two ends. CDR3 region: CASSLGQGWSYGYTF. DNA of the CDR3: TGTGCCAGCAGTTTAGGGCAGGGTTGGTCCTATGGCTACACCTTC.

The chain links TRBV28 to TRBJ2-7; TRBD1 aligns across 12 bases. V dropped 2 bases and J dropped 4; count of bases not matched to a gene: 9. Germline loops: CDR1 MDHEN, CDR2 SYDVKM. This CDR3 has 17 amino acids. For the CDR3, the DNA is TGTGCCAGCAGTTTACCCCAGGGACAGGGGGCAATGTACGAGCAGTACTTC. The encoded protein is CASSLPQGQGAMYEQYF. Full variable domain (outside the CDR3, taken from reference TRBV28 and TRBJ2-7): DVKVTQSSRYLVKRTGEKVFLECVQDMDHENMFWYRQDPGLGLRLIYFSYDVKMKEKGDIPEGYSVSREKKERFSLILESASTNQTSMYLCASSLPQGQGAMYEQYFGPGTRLTVT.

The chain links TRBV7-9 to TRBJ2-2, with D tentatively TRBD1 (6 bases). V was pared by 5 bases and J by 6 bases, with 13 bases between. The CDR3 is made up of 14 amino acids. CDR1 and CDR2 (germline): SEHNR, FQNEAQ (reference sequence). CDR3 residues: CASSHFTGPGELFF. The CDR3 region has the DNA TGTGCCAGCAGCCACTTTACAGGGCCCGGGGAGCTGTTTTTT.